The 21 T cell receptor beta chains in this list originate from one sample, sequenced in a study of cytomegalovirus exposure and HLA in healthy donors. The data were produced by immunoSEQ multiplex PCR, yet TCRdb's version contains in-frame clones alone and is incomplete. The table has around 300,000 clones, approximately 88% seen once; the top ten hold over 0.9%. Input material: PBMCs. These receptors were taken from a man aged 25-45 years in good health and CMV-seronegative.

V gene TRBV2 combines with J gene TRBJ1-5; D ambiguous. V was clipped by 0 bases and J by 0 bases, with 9 bases between them. The germline V gene has CDR1 SNHLY and CDR2 FYNNEI. The CDR3 consists of 16 residues. The CDR3 DNA reads TGTGCCAGCAGTGAAGCGGGAGCTTTTAGCAATCAGCCCCAGCATTTT. Amino acids: CASSEAGAFSNQPQHF.

V usage is TRBV30 and J usage is TRBJ2-7; TRBD2 agrees at 13 bases. The V segment lost 6 bases and the J segment 3 bases; nucleotides outside the gene matches: 5. The CDR3 length is 14 residues. Germline V gene lookup returns CDR1 GTSNPN and CDR2 SVGIG (reference sequence). CDR3 residues: CACTGLAGVYEQYF. The CDR3 region has the DNA TGTGCCTGCACCGGACTAGCGGGGGTCTACGAGCAGTACTTC.

The rearrangement joins TRBV27 to TRBJ2-2; D perhaps matches TRBD2 (7 bases). CDR1 and CDR2 (germline): MNHEY, SMNVEV (reference sequence). This CDR3 spans 16 amino acids. Trimming removed 7 bases from V and 3 bases from J, with 18 bases in between. The CDR3 DNA is TGTGCCAGCACCCCCGGGGGGCTTAGATACACCGGGGAGCTGTTTTTT. It codes for CASTPGGLRYTGELFF.

V and J are TRBV5-4 and TRBJ2-6; TRBD1 is a possible D gene (5 bases). Germline CDR1 reads SGHNT; CDR2 reads YYREEE (reference sequence). The V end was cut by 3 bases, the J end by 2 bases, with 9 bases between. This CDR3 contains 15 residues. The CDR3 DNA is TGTGCCAGCAGCTCCCAGGGTACTGGGGCCAACGTCCTGACTTTC. This encodes CASSSQGTGANVLTF. Based on the CDR3 plus reference TRBV5-4 and TRBJ2-6, the full variable domain is ETGVTQSPTHLIKTRGQQVTLRCSSQSGHNTVSWYQQALGQGPQFIFQYYREEENGRGNFPPRFSGLQFPNYSSELNVNALELDDSALYLCASSSQGTGANVLTFGAGSRLTVL.

This sequence joins TRBV29-1 and TRBJ2-2; maybe TRBD2 (7 bases). The V end lost 8 bases, the J end lost 3 bases, and 31 bases lay between the germline ends. Germline CDR1 reads SQVTM; CDR2 reads ANQGSEA. CDR3 size: 19 residues. The CDR3 loop reads CSTQSGAGAPIWDTGELFF. The DNA of the CDR3 is TGCAGCACTCAGAGCGGGGCAGGGGCGCCCATATGGGACACCGGGGAGCTGTTTTTT.

This clone was counted a few times. The chain uses TRBV10-3 and TRBJ1-2; D ambiguous. The CDR3 sequence is 13 residues long. The V and J ends lost 3 bases and 1 base respectively, with 6 bases between them. Germline-derived CDR1 and CDR2 are ENHRY and SYGVKD. The CDR3 DNA is TGTGCCATCAGTGATTCGGGTAACTATGGCTACACCTTC. Amino acid sequence: CAISDSGNYGYTF.

This clone has a handful of counts. J is TRBJ1-6 and V is TRBV7-2, with D hard to call. This CDR3 is 13 amino acids long. Trimming shortened V by 5 bases and J by 11 bases, and 13 bases separated the two germline ends. CDR1 is SGHTA and CDR2 is FQGNSA in the germline V gene. In DNA form, the CDR3 reads TGTGCCAGCAGCAACGAACCGGGTCCACCCCTCCACTTT. This translates into CASSNEPGPPLHF.

The rearrangement joins TRBV10-3 to TRBJ2-5, with 11 bases lining up with TRBD2. The CDR3 is 17 amino acids. Germline values: CDR1 ENHRY, CDR2 SYGVKD. V lost 3 bases and J lost 1; bases outside the gene matches: 7. The CDR3 DNA reads TGTGCCATCAGTGACCTACTAGCGGGGGCCCCCCAAGAGACCCAGTACTTC. Amino acid sequence: CAISDLLAGAPQETQYF.

The chain uses TRBV5-1 and TRBJ2-3, with 15 bases fitting TRBD2. This CDR3 is built from 18 residues. CDR1 is SGHRS, CDR2 YFSETQ, per germline. V gave up 2 bases and J gave up 3 bases; unmatched junction bases: 7. The CDR3 region has the DNA TGCGCCAGCAGCTTACAGGGACTAGCGGGGGGAATTACAGATACGCAGTATTTT. Amino acids: CASSLQGLAGGITDTQYF.

CDR3 loop: CASSRNTGGVSSPLHF. CDR3 sequence (DNA): TGCGCCAGCAGCCGTAACACAGGGGGCGTGAGTTCACCCCTCCACTTT. The chain combines TRBV4-1 with TRBJ1-6, with 9 bases lining up with TRBD1. The CDR3 is 16 amino acids. V was clipped by 4 bases and J by 9 bases; unmatched bases: 10. Germline CDR1 is MGHRA and CDR2 is YSYEKL.

This clone was counted between two and nine times. The V gene is TRBV7-6, the J gene TRBJ2-7; TRBD1 agrees at 12 bases. Germline CDR1 and CDR2: SGHVS and FNYEAQ. The CDR3 runs to 17 residues. The trim removed 0 bases at V and 6 bases at J, leaving 9 bases unmatched. CDR3 in amino acids: CASSLAGDRGPGGEQYF. CDR3 sequence (DNA): TGTGCCAGCAGCTTAGCGGGGGACAGGGGGCCCGGTGGCGAGCAGTACTTC.

CDR3 protein: CASTPGQRALNTEAFF. The CDR3 bases are TGTGCCAGTACACCGGGACAGAGAGCGTTGAACACTGAAGCTTTCTTT. The chain combines TRBV19 with TRBJ1-1; 7 bases align to TRBD1. Germline values: CDR1 LNHDA, CDR2 SQIVND (reference sequence). The CDR3 loop spans 16 amino acids. After removal of 7 bases from V and 0 bases from J, the junction contained 11 bases not matched to a gene.

This chain connects TRBV30 to TRBJ1-1; no firm D call. The CDR3 is 14 residues long. Trimming removed 0 bases at V and 3 bases at J, with 11 bases between. Looked up from germline, CDR1 is GTSNPN and CDR2 is SVGIG (reference sequence). The CDR3 loop is CAWSVRLGDTEAFF. As DNA, the CDR3 is TGTGCCTGGAGTGTAAGGTTGGGCGACACTGAAGCTTTCTTT.

The V gene is TRBV6-4, the J gene TRBJ2-1; TRBD2 matches 13 bases. Germline V gene lookup returns CDR1 MRHNA and CDR2 SNTAGT. The length of the CDR3 is 15 residues. After removal of 4 bases from V and 5 bases from J, the junction contained 2 bases not matched to a gene. In DNA, the CDR3 is TGTGCCAGCAGTGCGGGACTAGCGGGAAACAATGAGCAGTTCTTC. This gives the protein CASSAGLAGNNEQFF.

The chain is built from TRBV15 and TRBJ1-4; D ambiguous. With 8 bases removed from V and 5 bases from J, the gap between germline ends came to 9 bases. Germline-derived CDR1 and CDR2 are LNHNV and YYDKDF (reference sequence). The length of the CDR3 is 12 residues. The CDR3 DNA reads TGTGCCACCCAGGACTGGAATGAAAAACTGTTTTTT. Translating it yields CATQDWNEKLFF.

The V and J genes are TRBV6-6 and TRBJ2-7; D uncertain. Trimming removed 5 bases from V and 0 bases from J, with 8 bases in between. Germline CDR1 is MNHNY and CDR2 is SVGAGI (reference sequence). The CDR3 is 13 amino acids. CDR3 in DNA: TGTGCCAGCAGTGTGGGCTACTCCTACGAGCAGTACTTC. Its protein product is CASSVGYSYEQYF.

This chain uses TRBV6-5 with TRBJ1-1, with a weak D call TRBD1 (5 bases). V lost 4 bases to trimming and J lost 6 bases, with 9 bases between them. Germline CDR1 MNHEY, CDR2 SVGAGI. The CDR3 extends over 12 amino acids. This CDR3 reads CASSSRAAEAFF. The DNA of the CDR3 is TGTGCCAGCAGTTCCAGGGCGGCTGAAGCTTTCTTT.

The J gene is TRBJ2-1, the V gene TRBV12-5, with D possibly TRBD1 on 6 matching bases. This CDR3 contains 16 residues. Germline lookup yields CDR1 LGHNT and CDR2 FRNRAP. V was clipped by 0 bases and J by 8 bases, with 17 bases between them. In DNA, the CDR3 is TGTGCTAGTGGTTTGGTCCAGGGGAACACCCTTTATGAGCAGTTCTTC. It encodes CASGLVQGNTLYEQFF.

In this sample, this clone turned up a few times. This chain links TRBV10-2 with TRBJ1-2; TRBD1 matches 9 bases. Germline CDR1 WSHSY, CDR2 SAAADI. Trimming cost V 6 bases and J 4 bases; bases outside gene matches: 3. This CDR3 is built from 13 residues. CDR3 loop: CASRQGAGYGYTF. CDR3 sequence (DNA): TGCGCCAGCAGACAGGGGGCCGGCTATGGCTACACCTTC.

This chain uses TRBV27 with TRBJ2-7, with 8 bases fitting TRBD1. The CDR3 has 14 amino acids. From germline, CDR1 is MNHEY and CDR2 SMNVEV (reference sequence). Trimming at V came to 6 bases and at J to 3 bases, leaving 7 bases not matched to a gene. The CDR3 region is CASSLPGQVYEQYF. DNA for the CDR3: TGTGCCAGCAGCCTCCCGGGACAGGTCTACGAGCAGTACTTC.

The V and J genes are TRBV10-3 and TRBJ2-7; D is ambiguous. Germline V lookup: CDR1 ENHRY, CDR2 SYGVKD. Trimming cost V 6 bases and J 5 bases, with 11 bases left between them. The CDR3 runs 12 residues. CDR3 protein: CAISGNQDEQYF. In nucleotides, the CDR3 is TGTGCCATCAGCGGAAATCAGGACGAGCAGTACTTC.